The clone carrying this TCR beta chain came up many times. The target antigen is unknown. RNA transcripts yielded amplified TCR beta CDR3 regions. During a first-round RT-PCR of the TCR CDR3, the HTBI primer set was used. Via MiXCR, TCRdb re-called the multiplex PCR reads, giving one row per CDR3 protein. The table shows some 580,000 distinct CDR3 sequences, with approximately 15% occurring only once. Trimming cost V 9 bases and J 4 bases, with 14 bases left between them. From germline, CDR1 is SNHLY and CDR2 FYNNEI. The CDR3 is 13 amino acids. The sample belongs to a study of T cells in Graves' hyperthyroidism and ophthalmopathy. A NOSPECS grade of at least 4, a Clinical Activity Score of at least 3 and duration under 3 months were recorded in ophthalmopathy patients. Diagnostic decisions used clinical symptoms, serum thyroxine and TRAb, thyroid ultrasound and orbital computed tomography. Extraction of PBMCs used 8.5 to 10 ml of fresh peripheral blood.

Study conclusions and caveats: Blood also carried most thyroid clonotypes expanded above 0.001.

Specimen: blood. The sequence was collected from a woman aged 40 to 55 with Graves' ophthalmopathy. This chain uses TRBV2 with TRBJ2-3, with a tentative D call TRBD2 (5 bases). The CDR3 loop is CARPSLNADTQYF. The DNA for the CDR3 is TGTGCCAGGCCTAGCCTTAACGCAGATACGCAGTATTTT.